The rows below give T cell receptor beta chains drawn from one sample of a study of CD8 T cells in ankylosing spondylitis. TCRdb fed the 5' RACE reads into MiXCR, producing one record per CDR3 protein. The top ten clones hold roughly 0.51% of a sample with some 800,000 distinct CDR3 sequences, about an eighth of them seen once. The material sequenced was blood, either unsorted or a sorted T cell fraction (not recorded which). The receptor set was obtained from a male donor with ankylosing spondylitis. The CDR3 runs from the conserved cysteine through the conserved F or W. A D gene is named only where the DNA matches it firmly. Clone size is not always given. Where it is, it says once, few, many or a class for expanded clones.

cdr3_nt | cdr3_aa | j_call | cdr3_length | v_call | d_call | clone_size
TGCAGTGCTAGTTGGGACAGACAAGAGACCCAGTACTTC | CSASWDRQETQYF | TRBJ2-5 | 13 | TRBV20-1 | TRBD1 | many
TGCAGTGCCTGGGGGGGGGGCCGGAATGAGCAGTTCTTC | CSAWGGGRNEQFF | TRBJ2-1 | 13 | TRBV20-1 | - | -
TGTGCCAGCAGCTTAGGGGGTGTAATCGGCGAGCAGTACTTC | CASSLGGVIGEQYF | TRBJ2-7 | 14 | TRBV7-2 | - | few
TGCAGCGTTAATAAGGATCCAGGGATGGACGGCTACACCTTC | CSVNKDPGMDGYTF | TRBJ1-2 | 14 | TRBV29-1 | - | many
TGCAGTGCTAGAGGGGACGGGGGAGGACACTACAATGAGCAGTTCTTC | CSARGDGGGHYNEQFF | TRBJ2-1 | 16 | TRBV20-1 | - | few
TGTGCCAGCATCTGGGGGACGGGCAACACTGAAGCTTTCTTT | CASIWGTGNTEAFF | TRBJ1-1 | 14 | TRBV6-1 | - | -
TGTGCCAGCAGATTGATGGACAGGTTCTCCTACGAGCAGTACTTC | CASRLMDRFSYEQYF | TRBJ2-7 | 15 | TRBV28 | TRBD1 | few
TGTGCCAGCAGTAGCACCCTGTCTACCTACAATGAGCAGTTCTTC | CASSSTLSTYNEQFF | TRBJ2-1 | 15 | TRBV12-3/TRBV12-4 | - | few
TGTGCCAGCAGTTTCGGACAGAAGGGCGGTGAAGCTTTCTTT | CASSFGQKGGEAFF | TRBJ1-1 | 14 | TRBV27 | - | few
TGTGCCAGCAGTGATAGGGCATACTCCTACGAGCAGTACTTC | CASSDRAYSYEQYF | TRBJ2-7 | 14 | TRBV6-1 | - | few
TGTGCCAGCAGTCTAATCGAGAATTACGAGCAGTACTTC | CASSLIENYEQYF | TRBJ2-7 | 13 | TRBV28 | - | -
TGTGCCAGCAGCCAAACAACCGGGACTACATCCTACGAGCAGTACTTC | CASSQTTGTTSYEQYF | TRBJ2-7 | 16 | TRBV4-2 | TRBD2 | -
TGCGTCGTTCAGGGGGAAGGAGGCACTGAAGCTTTCTTT | CVVQGEGGTEAFF | TRBJ1-1 | 13 | TRBV20-1 | TRBD1 | -
TGTGCCAGCTCACCCGACAGGGCCAGGACAGTAAACGAGCAGTACTTC | CASSPDRARTVNEQYF | TRBJ2-7 | 16 | TRBV18 | TRBD1 | -
TGCAGTGCTAGGAGCTTAAGAGGGGGCGCGGGTGAGCAGTACTTC | CSARSLRGGAGEQYF | TRBJ2-7 | 15 | TRBV20-1 | TRBD1 | few
TGCAGCGTTGCTGGGGGTGGGGCGACCCAGTACTTC | CSVAGGGATQYF | TRBJ2-5 | 12 | TRBV29-1 | - | many
TGCAGTGCTAGGGAGGCAGGGAACACTGAAGCTTTCTTT | CSAREAGNTEAFF | TRBJ1-1 | 13 | TRBV20-1 | - | few
TGTGCCAGCGCCCGGGAAACAGGGGTGGGCGAGCAGTACTTC | CASARETGVGEQYF | TRBJ2-7 | 14 | TRBV6-1 | TRBD1 | few
TGCAATGTCTATCTCATGAATGGCTACACCTTC | CNVYLMNGYTF | TRBJ1-2 | 11 | TRBV20-1 | - | few
TGTGCCAGCAGCGAAATCGGGACAGGGACTCCCGAGCAGTACTTC | CASSEIGTGTPEQYF | TRBJ2-7 | 15 | TRBV5-8 | TRBD1 | many
TGCAGTGCTCGGGACTTCAGCAATGAGCAGTTCTTC | CSARDFSNEQFF | TRBJ2-1 | 12 | TRBV20-1 | - | -
TGCAGTGCCGAGTATAGGAGAGAGGCTAATGAAAAACTGTTTTTT | CSAEYRREANEKLFF | TRBJ1-4 | 15 | TRBV20-1 | - | -
TGTGCCAGCAGCCGCGGACAGGGTTTAGGCTACACCTTC | CASSRGQGLGYTF | TRBJ1-2 | 13 | TRBV7-9 | TRBD1 | -
TGTGCCAGCAGTTTGACGTCCGATCAGCCCCAGCATTTT | CASSLTSDQPQHF | TRBJ1-5 | 13 | TRBV12-3/TRBV12-4 | - | -